This T cell receptor beta chain was documented in a study of T cells in Graves' hyperthyroidism and ophthalmopathy. Authors of the study amplified TCR beta CDR3 regions from RNA transcripts. The TCR CDR3 first-round RT-PCR relied on the HTBI primer set. TCRdb reprocessed the multiplex PCR reads with MiXCR, giving one entry per CDR3 protein. This table has approximately 590,000 distinct CDR3 sequences, around a sixth appearing once. Germline V gene sequence: CDR1 DFQATT, CDR2 SNEGSKA (reference sequence). The CDR3 loop spans 16 amino acids. Trimming removed 3 bases from V and 6 bases from J; junction bases left unmatched: 15. No ophthalmopathy progression within 18 months constituted stable Graves' hyperthyroidism. In its sample, this clonotype was seen many times.

The TCR sequence derives from a woman aged 30 to 39 with Graves' hyperthyroidism. Sequences were obtained from blood. The chain recombines TRBV20-1 with TRBJ2-7; 9 bases map to TRBD2. CDR3 sequence (DNA): TGCAGTGCTAGCTCCGCTGCTAGCGGGGTGGGGCGCGAGCAGTACTTC. As protein: CSASSAASGVGREQYF.